These T cell receptor beta chains were read from a single sample in a study of CDR3 diversity in severe acne. From the PCR reads, TCRdb called clonotypes with MiXCR, one entry per CDR3 protein. Here the sample spans roughly 93,000 distinct CDR3 sequences, about half being singletons. The sample comprised blood. The receptors were gathered from a male donor with severe acne vulgaris. Both conserved end residues are part of each CDR3. The D gene is left open where the match is weak. Not every row has a clone size; where given, it reads once, few, many or a size class.

TRBV6-4,-,TRBJ1-4,many,TGTGCCAGCAGTGACTCGGGGGGAAAACTGTTTTTT,CASSDSGGKLFF
TRBV6-5,TRBD2,TRBJ2-5,few,TGTGCCAGCCGCGGGGCTAGCGGGAGCAACATCGACTTC,CASRGASGSNIDF
TRBV5-6,-,TRBJ1-5,few,TGTGCCAGCAGCTTCCATACAGACGGGGGGGGGCAGCCCCAGCATTTT,CASSFHTDGGGQPQHF
TRBV6-1,TRBD1,TRBJ2-2,few,TGTGCCAGCCTGGACAGGGGGCCGCCCAAGGATACCGGGGAGCTGTTTTTT,CASLDRGPPKDTGELFF
TRBV7-9,-,TRBJ2-5,many,TGTGCCAGCAGCTTAGCGGGAAGGCAAGAGACCCAGTACTTC,CASSLAGRQETQYF
TRBV9,-,TRBJ1-2,-,TGTGCCAGCAGCGTAGGAGATGGACAGCCACTTAACTATGGCTACACCTTC,CASSVGDGQPLNYGYTF
TRBV29-1,-,TRBJ1-2,many,TGCAGCGCCCGGCTACTCAACTATGGCTACACCTTC,CSARLLNYGYTF
TRBV7-9,TRBD1,TRBJ2-7,-,TGTGCCAGCAGCCTGGGACAGTCTAACAACGGGCAGTACTTC,CASSLGQSNNGQYF
TRBV20-1,TRBD2,TRBJ2-3,-,TGCAGTGCTCCTGCACCGGGACTAGCGGGAGAGAGCACAGATACGCAGTATTTT,CSAPAPGLAGESTDTQYF
TRBV10-3,-,TRBJ1-5,-,TGTGCCAGCAGTGACCGGCTCGGGCAGCCCCAGCATTTT,CASSDRLGQPQHF
TRBV5-6,-,TRBJ1-2,once,TGTGCCAGCACCGATGCCCGCCCGGGACGTACAAACTATGGCTACACCTTC,CASTDARPGRTNYGYTF
TRBV2,-,TRBJ2-6,many,TGTGGTCTGGCGCCTTTTGGGGCCAACGTCCTGACTTTC,CGLAPFGANVLTF
TRBV10-3,TRBD1,TRBJ2-7,few,TGTGCCATCAGTGAGTCGACTCGGGACAGGGATTACGAGCAGTACTTC,CAISESTRDRDYEQYF